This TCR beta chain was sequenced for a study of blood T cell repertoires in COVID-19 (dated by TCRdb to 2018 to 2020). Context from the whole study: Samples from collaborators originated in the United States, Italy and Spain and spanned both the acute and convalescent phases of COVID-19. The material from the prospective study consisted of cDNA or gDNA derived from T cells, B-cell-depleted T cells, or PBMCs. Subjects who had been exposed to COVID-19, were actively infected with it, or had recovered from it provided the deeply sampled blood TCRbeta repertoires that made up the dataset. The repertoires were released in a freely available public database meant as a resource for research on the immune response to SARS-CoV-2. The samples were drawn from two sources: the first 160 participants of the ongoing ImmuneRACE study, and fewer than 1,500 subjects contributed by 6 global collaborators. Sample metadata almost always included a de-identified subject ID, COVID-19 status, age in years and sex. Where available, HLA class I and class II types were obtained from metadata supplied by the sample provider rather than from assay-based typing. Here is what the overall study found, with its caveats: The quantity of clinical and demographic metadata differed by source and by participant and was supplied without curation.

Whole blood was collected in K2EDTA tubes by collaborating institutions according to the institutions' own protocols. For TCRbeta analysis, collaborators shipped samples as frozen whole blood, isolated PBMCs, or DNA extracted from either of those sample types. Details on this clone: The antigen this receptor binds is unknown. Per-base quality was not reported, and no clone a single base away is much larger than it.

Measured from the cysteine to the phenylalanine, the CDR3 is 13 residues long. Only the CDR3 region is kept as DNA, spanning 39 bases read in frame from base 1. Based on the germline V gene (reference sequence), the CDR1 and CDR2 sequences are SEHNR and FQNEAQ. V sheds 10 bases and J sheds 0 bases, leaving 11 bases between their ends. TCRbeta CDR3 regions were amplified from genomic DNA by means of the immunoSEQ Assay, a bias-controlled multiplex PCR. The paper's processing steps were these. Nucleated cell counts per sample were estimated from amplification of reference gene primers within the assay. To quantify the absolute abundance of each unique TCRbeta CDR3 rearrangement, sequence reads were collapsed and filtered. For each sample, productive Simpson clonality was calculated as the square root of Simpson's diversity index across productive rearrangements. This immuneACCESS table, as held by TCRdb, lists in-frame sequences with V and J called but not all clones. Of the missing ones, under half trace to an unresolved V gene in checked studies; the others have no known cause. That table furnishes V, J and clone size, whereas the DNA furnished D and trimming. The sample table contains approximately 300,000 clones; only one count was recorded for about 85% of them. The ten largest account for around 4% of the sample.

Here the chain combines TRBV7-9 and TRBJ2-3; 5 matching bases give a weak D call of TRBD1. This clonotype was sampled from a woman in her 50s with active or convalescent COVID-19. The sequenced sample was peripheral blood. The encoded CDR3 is CATVGESTDTQYF. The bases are TGTGCCACTGTAGGGGAAAGCACAGATACGCAGTATTTT.